This T cell receptor beta chain was obtained from a study of Tregs in tolerant kidney transplant recipients. Overall study results and limits: Donor-specific Treg expansion exceeded global Treg expansion in tolerant patients, suggesting antigen drive. Changing PCR primers prevented nucleotide comparison between some patients' samples.

Trimming cost V 7 bases and J 5 bases; bases outside gene matches: 3. Germline loops: CDR1 SQVTM, CDR2 ANQGSEA. The CDR3 is 12 residues long. In regard to this clone: Its antigen remains unidentified.

Sequencing used immunoSEQ multiplex PCR; TCRdb keeps in-frame clones, though not all of them. The table lists 84,000 or so clones, over 85% of them singletons. Recipients received nonmyeloablative bone marrow transplants from related graft donors, with transient mixed chimerism. This chain uses TRBV29-1 with TRBJ2-5; 11 bases map to TRBD1. Sequenced material: CD4+ T cells from blood (PBMCs), taken 12 months after the transplant. The clonotype originates from a human patient who received a combined kidney and bone marrow transplant. Among the T cells, some may be from the graft donor. The CDR3 DNA reads TGCAGCGCTGGGACAGGGGGTGAGACCCAGTACTTC. Translated: CSAGTGGETQYF.